This T cell receptor (beta chain) is from a study of blood T cell repertoires in COVID-19. Per the original data handling: Reference gene primers were amplified, and this amplification served to estimate nucleated cell counts. Assay used: immunoSEQ multiplex PCR; TCRdb lists only in-frame clones, some missing. V, J and clone size are taken as reported in that table, and D and trimming were inferred from the DNA itself. The sample has about 230,000 clones, about 85% seen once; the top ten hold approximately 7.9%. Germline V gene lookup returns CDR1 SGHRS and CDR2 YFSETQ. Trimming at V came to 0 bases and at J to 4 bases, leaving 7 bases not matched to a gene. CDR3 length equals 16 residues.

The sample was peripheral blood. The V and J genes are TRBV5-1 and TRBJ2-7, with TRBD2 identical over 10 bases. The source of this sequence is an elderly woman with acute or convalescent COVID-19. CDR3 sequence: CASSLGLAGARYEQYF. The DNA for the CDR3 is TGCGCCAGCAGCTTGGGGCTAGCGGGAGCCAGGTACGAGCAGTACTTC.